These T cell receptor beta chains were read from a single sample in a study of vaccination and CD4 T cells after COVID-19. TCRdb re-derived calls from the PCR reads in MiXCR, one entry per CDR3 protein. The profile shows some 5,400 distinct CDR3 sequences, around 45% of them singletons. These receptors have no identified antigens. Material for sequencing was CD4+ T cells from blood, cultured in vitro. Every receptor here comes from a human donor who had recovered from COVID-19. CDR3s include the opening cysteine and the closing phenylalanine or tryptophan. A D gene is named only where the DNA matches it firmly. Size tells how often a clone was seen (once, few, many) or the class of an expanded clone, and some rows leave it out.

J | size | D | V | DNA | CDR3
TRBJ2-5 | NA | NA | TRBV18 | TGTGCCAGCTCACCAACTCACGCAAAAGAGACCCAGTACTTC | CASSPTHAKETQYF
TRBJ2-7 | NA | TRBD2 | TRBV9 | TGTGCCAGCAGCCCCCGACTAGCGGGGGAGCAGTACTTC | CASSPRLAGEQYF
TRBJ1-6 | NA | NA | TRBV7-2 | TGTGCCAGCAGCCCGCATGCCCAGGGTAATAATTCACCCCTCCACTTT | CASSPHAQGNNSPLHF
TRBJ2-7 | few | TRBD1 | TRBV20-1 | TGCAGTGCTAGTAGAGGACAGGGGGCATACGAGCAGTACTTC | CSASRGQGAYEQYF
TRBJ1-2 | NA | NA | TRBV12-3/TRBV12-4 | TGTGCCAGCAGTTTACACCGGGGTCGGCACTATGGCTACACCTTC | CASSLHRGRHYGYTF
TRBJ2-5 | NA | NA | TRBV20-1 | TGCAGTGCTAGTAAAGAGACCCAGTACTTC | CSASKETQYF
TRBJ2-2 | NA | TRBD1 | TRBV5-1 | TGCGCCAGCAGCACGGACAGGGTTAACACCGGGGAGCTGTTTTTT | CASSTDRVNTGELFF
TRBJ2-1 | few | TRBD2 | TRBV7-9 | TGTGCCAGCAGCAAAGTGAGGGGACTATTATACAATGAGCAGTTCTTC | CASSKVRGLLYNEQFF
TRBJ2-3 | few | TRBD2 | TRBV7-2 | TGTGCCAGCAGTTATCGACTAGCGGGATCCACAGATACGCAGTATTTT | CASSYRLAGSTDTQYF
TRBJ2-7 | NA | TRBD2 | TRBV20-1 | TGCAGTGCTAGAGACGACGGGAGGTACGAGCAGTACTTC | CSARDDGRYEQYF
TRBJ1-2 | few | NA | TRBV11-1 | TGTGCCAGCAGCTTATCCCACAGGGCCGAGTATGGCTACACCTTC | CASSLSHRAEYGYTF
TRBJ2-1 | NA | TRBD1 | TRBV18 | TGTGCCAGCTCACCCGCCACAGACAGGGGGCCGAACAATGAGCAGTTCTTC | CASSPATDRGPNNEQFF
TRBJ2-7 | NA | NA | TRBV24-1 | TGTGCCACCAGCCGTTCAGGGGTAGGCGAGCAGTACTTC | CATSRSGVGEQYF
TRBJ2-5 | NA | NA | TRBV7-9 | TGTGCCAGCACCCCTACGGCAGCAGAGACCCAGTACTTC | CASTPTAAETQYF
TRBJ1-4 | NA | NA | TRBV11-3 | TGTGCCAGCAGCTATGGGGATTACGCTAATGAAAAACTGTTTTTT | CASSYGDYANEKLFF
TRBJ2-3 | NA | NA | TRBV7-2 | TGTGCCAGCTCGATGTACGATACGCAGTATTTT | CASSMYDTQYF
TRBJ1-6 | NA | NA | TRBV7-9 | TGTGCCAGCAGCTTAGATAATTCACCCCTCCACTTT | CASSLDNSPLHF
TRBJ2-5 | NA | TRBD1 | TRBV2 | TGTGCCGGCCAGGGGGCTGGGGAGACCCAGTACTTC | CAGQGAGETQYF
TRBJ2-2 | NA | NA | TRBV6-1 | TGTGCCAGTTCGACCGGAACCGGGGAGCTGTTTTTT | CASSTGTGELFF
TRBJ2-7 | few | TRBD2 | TRBV12-3/TRBV12-4 | TGTGCCAGCAGTACGCGGACTAGCGGGAGGGGACCCTCCTCCTACGAGCAGTACTTC | CASSTRTSGRGPSSYEQYF
TRBJ2-7 | NA | TRBD2 | TRBV2 | TGTGCCAGCAGTTCAGGACTAGCGCACGAGCAGTACTTC | CASSSGLAHEQYF
TRBJ2-3 | NA | NA | TRBV11-3 | TGTGCCAGCAGCTTAGGGCCTGAAAGCACAGATACGCAGTATTTT | CASSLGPESTDTQYF
TRBJ1-3 | few | TRBD1 | TRBV5-1 | TGCGCCAGCAGCTTGTTGACAGGGAGCTCTGGAAACACCATATATTTT | CASSLLTGSSGNTIYF
TRBJ1-5 | NA | NA | TRBV5-4 | TGTGCCAGCAGCTCCCGTCCAAATCAGCCCCAGCATTTT | CASSSRPNQPQHF
TRBJ2-1 | NA | TRBD2 | TRBV6-5 | TGTGCCAGCAGTTTCAATGGGGGGGATGAGCAGTTCTTC | CASSFNGGDEQFF
TRBJ2-7 | NA | TRBD1 | TRBV7-2 | TGTGCCAGCAGCCTCCGGGACAGGGGGTACTACGAGCAGTACTTC | CASSLRDRGYYEQYF
TRBJ1-4 | NA | TRBD1 | TRBV29-1 | TGCAGCGCGACAGGGAGTAATGAAAAACTGTTTTTT | CSATGSNEKLFF
TRBJ2-7 | NA | TRBD1 | TRBV5-4 | TGTGCCAGCAGTTCTAGGTCAGGGGGTTACGAGCAGTACTTC | CASSSRSGGYEQYF
TRBJ2-3 | NA | TRBD2 | TRBV7-2 | TGTGCCAGCAGCTTAGGGGGCGGGAGGGGATTTGATACGCAGTATTTT | CASSLGGGRGFDTQYF
TRBJ2-7 | few | NA | TRBV10-1 | TGCGCCAGCAGTGAGTCGAGAGTCCGGGCCATGAGCTCCTACGAGCAGTACTTC | CASSESRVRAMSSYEQYF
TRBJ2-3 | NA | TRBD2 | TRBV30 | TGTGCCTGGGGCCCCGGGACTAGCAGCACAGATACGCAGTATTTT | CAWGPGTSSTDTQYF
TRBJ2-1 | large | TRBD1 | TRBV5-1 | TGCGCCAGCAGCTTGCAGGGGGCCCCCTCCTACAATGAGCAGTTCTTC | CASSLQGAPSYNEQFF
TRBJ2-5 | few | TRBD1 | TRBV6-1 | TGTGCCAGCAGTGAAAGGGGGCGGGTCGAGACCCAGTACTTC | CASSERGRVETQYF
TRBJ1-5 | few | NA | TRBV27 | TGTGCCAGCAGTACACAGGGTTGGCGCAATCAGCCCCAGCATTTT | CASSTQGWRNQPQHF
TRBJ2-2 | NA | NA | TRBV7-9 | TGTGCCAGCAGCTTAGGCGCGAACACCGGGGAGCTGTTTTTT | CASSLGANTGELFF
TRBJ1-5 | NA | NA | TRBV12-3/TRBV12-4 | TGTGCCAGCAGTCCGACAGGTACCAATCAGCCCCAGCATTTT | CASSPTGTNQPQHF
TRBJ2-1 | NA | NA | TRBV6-5 | TGTGCCAGCAGTTACCAAGGGGGGCCCTACAATGAGCAGTTCTTC | CASSYQGGPYNEQFF
TRBJ2-5 | few | NA | TRBV25-1 | TGTGCCAGCAGTGAATGGGAAGGGGAGACCCAGTACTTC | CASSEWEGETQYF
TRBJ2-7 | once | NA | TRBV5-4 | TGTGCCAGCAGCTACGACAGCCTTTCCCCCTACGAGCAGTACTTC | CASSYDSLSPYEQYF
TRBJ1-1 | NA | NA | TRBV7-8 | TGTGCCAGCAGCTGGGGAGGGAACACTGAAGCTTTCTTT | CASSWGGNTEAFF
TRBJ1-5 | NA | NA | TRBV18 | TGTGCCAGCTCACTTACCCAGAATCAGCCCCAGCATTTT | CASSLTQNQPQHF
TRBJ2-5 | once | TRBD2 | TRBV9 | TGTGCCAGCAGCGGACTAGCGGGGCAAGAGACCCAGTACTTC | CASSGLAGQETQYF
TRBJ2-5 | medium-sized | TRBD1 | TRBV7-9 | TGTGCCAGCAGCTCTACTTCCGGGACAGGGGAGACCCAGTACTTC | CASSSTSGTGETQYF
TRBJ1-2 | few | NA | TRBV20-1 | TGCAGTGCTAGGGGGAGGGGTCTAATCCCTTATGGCTACACCTTC | CSARGRGLIPYGYTF
TRBJ1-2 | few | NA | TRBV6-1 | TGTGCCAGCAGTCCCTATAAAGGCTATGGCTACACCTTC | CASSPYKGYGYTF
TRBJ2-7 | NA | TRBD1 | TRBV20-1 | TGCAGTGCTAGTATTCGGACAGGTACATACGAGCAGTACTTC | CSASIRTGTYEQYF
TRBJ1-1 | medium-sized | NA | TRBV6-1 | TGTGCCAGCATCAAACCGGGGGGCGGTACTGAAGCTTTCTTT | CASIKPGGGTEAFF
TRBJ1-1 | NA | NA | TRBV18 | TGTGCCAGCTCACCACCGGGGCTGTACACTGAAGCTTTCTTT | CASSPPGLYTEAFF
TRBJ1-1 | NA | NA | TRBV5-1 | TGCGCCAGCAGCTTAGACAACAGGGTTTCGAACACTGAAGCTTTCTTT | CASSLDNRVSNTEAFF
TRBJ1-1 | once | TRBD1 | TRBV9 | TGTGCCAGCAGCGTGTCGGCAGGGGGGCCCCTGAACACTGAAGCTTTCTTT | CASSVSAGGPLNTEAFF
TRBJ2-1 | NA | NA | TRBV2 | TGTGCCAGCAGGGAAATGGGTTCACAAAACAATGAGCAGTTCTTC | CASREMGSQNNEQFF
TRBJ1-6 | medium-sized | NA | TRBV6-1 | TGTGCCAGCAGTGCCGGACCCTATAATTCACCCCTCCACTTT | CASSAGPYNSPLHF
TRBJ1-5 | medium-sized | NA | TRBV15 | TGTGCCACCAGCAAACCTCCCTCGGGCCAGCCCCAGCATTTT | CATSKPPSGQPQHF
TRBJ2-3 | few | TRBD1 | TRBV24-1 | TGTGCCACCAGTGATCCCGGACAGGGCAAGGGCACAGATACGCAGTATTTT | CATSDPGQGKGTDTQYF
TRBJ1-1 | NA | NA | TRBV19 | TGTGCCAGTAGTATTCTCCTGCGGCAGCCTTTTGAAGCTTTCTTT | CASSILLRQPFEAFF
TRBJ2-1 | NA | NA | TRBV7-2 | TGTGCCAGCAGCCGCTCCCTCGAGGGGAATCCGTTCTTC | CASSRSLEGNPFF
TRBJ1-6 | NA | TRBD1 | TRBV19 | TGTGCCAGTAGTCTCACAGGGGGGGCTTCACCCCTCCACTTT | CASSLTGGASPLHF